This passage covers 7 T cell receptor beta chains from one sample sequenced in a study of beta chain features in type 1 diabetes. The antigens of these receptors remain unknown. Expressed TCRB transcripts were sequenced after all isolated RNA was converted to cDNA. Only in-frame clones appear in the TCRdb table, and some are missing; sequencing was by immunoSEQ multiplex PCR. The sample gives some 660,000 clones, over 12% of which show up once; 0.03% to 0.04% is in the top ten. Overall study findings and caveats: People with Type 1 diabetes carried modestly yet significantly shorter TCRB CDR3s in all four CD4+ subsets.

The sample consisted of naive CD4+ T cells from blood. The receptors come from a man aged 18 to 29 with type 1 diabetes.

The chain joins TRBV6-6 to TRBJ2-7, with TRBD1 identical over 7 bases. Per the germline V gene, CDR1 is MNHNY and CDR2 is SVGAGI (reference sequence). Trimming cost V 4 bases and J 7 bases; bases outside gene matches: 4. The CDR3 spans 12 residues. CDR3 amino acids: CASSSATGEQYF. The CDR3 DNA reads TGTGCCAGCAGTTCGGCGACAGGGGAGCAGTACTTC.

The chain is built from TRBV30 and TRBJ1-5; D not resolved. The CDR3 runs 14 residues. Trimming took off 1 base at V and 0 bases at J, with 7 bases between the two ends. CDR1 is GTSNPN, CDR2 SVGIG, per germline (reference sequence). Here the CDR3 DNA reads TGTGCCTGGAGTGAAGCGAATAGCAATCAGCCCCAGCATTTT. Translating it yields CAWSEANSNQPQHF.

DNA for the CDR3: TGTGCCAGCAGCTTACCTCTAGGGCGTAAGCTTTACGAGCAGTACTTC. Amino acids: CASSLPLGRKLYEQYF. J is TRBJ2-7 and V is TRBV7-9; D not resolved. The CDR3 is 16 amino acids. V gave up 2 bases and J gave up 4 bases, with 18 bases separating them. Germline CDR1 SEHNR, CDR2 FQNEAQ (reference sequence). Together with reference TRBV7-9 and TRBJ2-7, the CDR3 gives the full variable domain: DTGVSQNPRHKITKRGQNVTFRCDPISEHNRLYWYRQTLGQGPEFLTYFQNEAQLEKSRLLSDRFSAERPKGSFSTLEIQRTEQGDSAMYLCASSLPLGRKLYEQYFGPGTRLTVT.

This clone was counted a few times. This chain links TRBV10-3 with TRBJ2-5; D is uncertain. The germline V gene encodes CDR1 ENHRY and CDR2 SYGVKD. CDR3 length: 13 residues. The V end lost 0 bases, the J end lost 3 bases, and 5 bases lay between the germline ends. This CDR3 reads CAISESVKETQYF. DNA for the CDR3: TGTGCCATCAGTGAGTCGGTTAAAGAGACCCAGTACTTC.

The chain uses TRBV6-5 and TRBJ2-1; D is undetermined. V was cut by 4 bases and J by 0 bases, with 10 bases left in between. The CDR3 length is 15 residues. The V gene's germline CDR1 is MNHEY and CDR2 SVGAGI. The CDR3 region is CASSSLTSSYNEQFF. Written as DNA, the CDR3 is TGTGCCAGCAGTTCCCTGACAAGCTCCTACAATGAGCAGTTCTTC.

This clone was recorded a few times. The chain links TRBV30 to TRBJ1-6; D is undetermined. CDR3 size: 15 residues. Germline V lookup: CDR1 GTSNPN, CDR2 SVGIG (reference sequence). The germline V and J ends were trimmed by 2 bases and 6 bases, with 14 bases remaining between them. The CDR3, as DNA: TGTGCCTGGAGTCGGAGAGGTTGGAGTAATTCACCCCTCCACTTT. This encodes CAWSRRGWSNSPLHF.

This clone has more than one count but fewer than ten. The chain joins TRBV7-6 to TRBJ1-3; D unresolved. With 4 bases removed from V and 0 bases from J, the gap between germline ends came to 16 bases. CDR3 length: 17 residues. CDR1 is SGHVS and CDR2 is FNYEAQ in the germline V gene. CDR3 DNA sequence: TGTGCCAGCAGCTCCCGATATAGACGGGCCTCTGGAAACACCATATATTTT. Translating it yields CASSSRYRRASGNTIYF.